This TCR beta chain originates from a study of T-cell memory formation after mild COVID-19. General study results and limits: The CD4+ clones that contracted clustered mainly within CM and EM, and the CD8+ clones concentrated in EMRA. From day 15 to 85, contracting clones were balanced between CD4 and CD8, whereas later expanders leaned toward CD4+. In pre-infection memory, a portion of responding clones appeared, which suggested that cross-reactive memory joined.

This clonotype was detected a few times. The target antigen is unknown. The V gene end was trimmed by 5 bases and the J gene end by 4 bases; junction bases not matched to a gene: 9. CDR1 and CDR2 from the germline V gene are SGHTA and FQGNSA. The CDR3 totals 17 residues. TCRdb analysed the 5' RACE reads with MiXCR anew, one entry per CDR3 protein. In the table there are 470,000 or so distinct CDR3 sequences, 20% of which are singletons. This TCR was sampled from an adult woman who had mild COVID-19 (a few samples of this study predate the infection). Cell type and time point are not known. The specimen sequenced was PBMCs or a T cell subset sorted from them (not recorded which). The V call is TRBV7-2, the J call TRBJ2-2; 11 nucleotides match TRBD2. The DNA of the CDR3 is TGTGCCAGCAGCCCACTAGCGGGGGTCGAGGGCACCGGGGAGCTGTTTTTT. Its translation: CASSPLAGVEGTGELFF.